What follows is one TCR beta chain and its context. The target antigen is unknown. The sample belongs to a study of CD8 T cells in ankylosing spondylitis. Study outcomes and limitations: Roughly eight highly homologous variants formed a TCR beta motif that appeared characteristic of ankylosing spondylitis blood. Before this, some motif variants had been reported in reactive arthritis synovial fluid and blood. Disease-linked clones reportedly concentrated significantly in matched ankylosing spondylitis synovial fluid.

It was by quantitative 5'-RACE with molecular barcodes that TCR beta libraries were made. TCRdb re-called the 5' RACE reads with MiXCR, one entry per CDR3 protein. The sample carries more than 300,000 distinct CDR3 sequences, around 7.6% recorded once. This CDR3 spans 14 amino acids. Trimming cost V 10 bases and J 2 bases, with 15 bases left between them. Germline-derived CDR1 and CDR2 are MNHEY and SMNVEV (reference sequence). This TCR came from a male donor with ankylosing spondylitis. Input material: blood, either unsorted or a sorted T cell fraction (not recorded which). This chain uses TRBV27 with TRBJ2-1; maybe TRBD2 (7 bases). The chain's CDR3 is CAILGGGAYNEQFF. CDR3 nucleotides: TGTGCCATTCTTGGGGGGGGCGCCTACAATGAGCAGTTCTTC.